This T cell receptor (beta chain) was retrieved from a study of identical twins (dated by TCRdb to 2016 to 2017). Looking at the study overall: The study deep-sequenced TCR alpha and beta repertoires from monozygotic twins, unrelated adults of various ages and cord blood to test whether fetal clonotypes persist. To rule out contamination, replicate twin experiments were performed at different times with different library preparation protocols.

This clonotype was observed at least ten times. The antigen it recognizes is unknown. One base away there is no much larger clone; base qualities are not given. The library came from 5' RACE. For sequencing, an Illumina HiSeq 2000 was employed. A universal primer binding site was added through template switching, and the final cDNA carried a unique molecular identifier so that TCR cDNA molecules could be counted accurately. Specific primers in the conserved constant-segment region were used to synthesize first-strand cDNA for the TCR alpha and beta chains. To control for contamination, every cDNA library carried two barcodes: a SMART-Mk sample barcode plus Illumina barcodes. Two successive PCR steps introduced TruSeq adapter sequences along with Illumina sample barcodes. TCR alpha and beta cDNA libraries were sequenced on the Illumina HiSeq platform with custom primers. In the source study's methods: MiGEC was used to process raw reads and extract unique molecular identifiers, and MiXCR was used to find CDR3 positions. Recombination models were inferred per individual with the repgenHMM and IGoR tools using an EM algorithm. The analysis of shared clonotypes was done with the tcR package in R, with sharing normalized by the product of cloneset sizes. To study raw recombination free of thymic and clonal selection effects, out-of-frame nonproductive sequences were analyzed. TCRdb handled the public reads itself, with Q25 trimming in fastp and clone calling in MiXCR, and kept productive beta chains. Duplicate CDR3 protein sequences are folded into a single record with the most common DNA and genes. These V and J calls originate from TCRdb's pipeline instead of the authors' own analysis. The sample yields roughly 1.6 million distinct CDR3 sequences; around a third were counted once. More than 0.25% of the sample is in the top ten clones.

All donors were healthy Caucasians. CDR1 SNHLY and CDR2 FYNNEI were looked up in the germline V gene. There are 15 amino acids in the CDR3, from cysteine to phenylalanine inclusive. CDR3 DNA is the only sequence kept; it has 45 bases, read in frame from the first base. The germline V and J ends show losses of 4 bases and 2 bases respectively, and no gene match explains 4 bases of the junction. Summary of the overall study and its limitations: Excess twin sharing in beta out-of-frame sequences was weaker because fewer shared sequences lowered the signal-to-noise ratio. Abundant cord blood beta clonotypes had fewer insertions, young adult naive repertoires showed a similar but weaker trend, and memory repertoires showed no such trend. Compared with coincidental sharing between unrelated individuals, out-of-frame TCR alpha sequences shared between twins had an excess of sequences with low generation probability. Because the same donors could not be followed over many years, conclusions were based on cross-sectional statistical analysis. Zero-insertion analyses could be partly confounded by invariant T cells such as MAIT and iNKT, though diverse VJ usage argued against such confounding for most clonotypes. In monozygotic twins, recombination models systematically underestimated out-of-frame TCR alpha sharing, but the models matched the sharing seen between unrelated individuals.

The rearrangement combines TRBV2 with TRBJ2-5, with 10 bases aligning to TRBD2. The clonotype comes from a newborn girl in good health. Sequencing was done on a sample of cord blood. The CDR3 region has the sequence CASSVTSGVQETQYF. The DNA sequence is given as TGTGCCAGCAGTGTTACTAGCGGGGTTCAAGAGACCCAGTACTTC.